This T cell receptor (beta chain) was obtained from a study of blood T cell repertoires in COVID-19. V lost 1 base, J lost 3 bases, and 12 bases lay in between. There are 15 residues in the CDR3. The germline V gene encodes CDR1 SGHDN and CDR2 FVKESK. Here immunoSEQ multiplex PCR was the method, and the copy in TCRdb shows in-frame clones only, minus some. The sample comprises about 90,000 clones, 76% of which are singletons, and approximately 6.8% rests with the top ten. This clone appeared once. The chain carries TRBV14 and TRBJ1-1; D remains ambiguous. The source material was peripheral blood. The clonotype was recovered from a man between 70 and 80 years old with acute or convalescent COVID-19. The CDR3 DNA sequence: TGTGCCAGCAGCCAAGTAGGCCATCGGGACACTGAAGCTTTCTTT. Amino acid sequence: CASSQVGHRDTEAFF.